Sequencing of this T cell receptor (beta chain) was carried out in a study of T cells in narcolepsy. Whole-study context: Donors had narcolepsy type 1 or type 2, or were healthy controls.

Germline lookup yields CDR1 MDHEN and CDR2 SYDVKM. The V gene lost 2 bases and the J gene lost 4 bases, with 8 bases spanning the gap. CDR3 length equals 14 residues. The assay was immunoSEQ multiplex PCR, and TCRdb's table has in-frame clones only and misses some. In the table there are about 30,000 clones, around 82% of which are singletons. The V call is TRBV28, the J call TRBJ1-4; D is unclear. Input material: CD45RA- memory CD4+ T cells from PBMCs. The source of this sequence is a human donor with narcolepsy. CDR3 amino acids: CASSLLRNNEKLFF. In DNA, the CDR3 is TGTGCCAGCAGTTTACTACGGAATAATGAAAAACTGTTTTTT.